These 10 T cell receptor beta chains were sequenced from one sample in a study of CD8 T cells in ankylosing spondylitis. TCRdb called the 5' RACE reads again in MiXCR, with one record for every CDR3 protein. Among 130,000 or so distinct CDR3 sequences listed, roughly 11% were seen once. Sequenced input: blood, either unsorted or a sorted T cell fraction (not recorded which). Source of these receptors: a female donor with ankylosing spondylitis or in good health (not recorded which).

This clonotype was seen at least ten times. The rearrangement uses TRBV24-1 and TRBJ2-2; the D call may be TRBD1 or TRBD2 (6 bases each). The CDR3 runs 15 residues. Germline loops: CDR1 KGHDR, CDR2 SFDVKD. V shed 9 bases and J shed 2 bases, with 15 bases lying between them. The CDR3 bases are TGTGCCACCGGAGGGTCAGGGACAAACACCGGGGAGCTGTTTTTT. Encoded protein: CATGGSGTNTGELFF.

This clonotype was seen at least ten times. This chain links TRBV10-1 with TRBJ2-5; a possible D gene is TRBD2 (7 bases). The CDR3 consists of 17 residues. V was clipped by 2 bases and J by 2 bases, with 18 bases between them. The germline CDR1 and CDR2 sequences are WNHNN and SYGVQD (reference sequence). This CDR3 is CASSEGGAGIGQETQYF. In DNA form, the CDR3 reads TGCGCCAGCAGTGAGGGGGGGGCAGGAATAGGTCAAGAGACCCAGTACTTC.

This clonotype has ten or more counts. The V gene is TRBV20-1, the J gene TRBJ2-7; no firm D call. With 0 bases removed from V and 1 base from J, the gap between germline ends came to 10 bases. Germline lookup yields CDR1 DFQATT and CDR2 SNEGSKA (reference sequence). CDR3 length equals 14 residues. Written as DNA, the CDR3 is TGCAGTGCTAGAGACGATGGGCGGTCCTACGAGCAGTACTTC. As protein: CSARDDGRSYEQYF.

This clonotype appeared many times. This rearrangement joins TRBV7-3 to TRBJ2-5, with D uncertain. Germline V lookup: CDR1 SGHTA, CDR2 FQGTGA. The CDR3 loop spans 16 amino acids. V was clipped by 3 bases and J by 0 bases, with 14 bases between them. CDR3 DNA: TGTGCCAGCAGCTTTCCCGATATAAATAACCAAGAGACCCAGTACTTC. Amino acids: CASSFPDINNQETQYF.

There are many counts of this clonotype. The rearrangement joins TRBV9 to TRBJ2-5; tentative D call: TRBD2 (6 bases). The CDR3 extends over 14 amino acids. Germline V CDR1 and CDR2: SGDLS, YYNGEE. Trimming took 3 bases from V and 9 from J, leaving 18 bases between them. The CDR3 loop is CASSGGAQKGAQYF. In nucleotides, the CDR3 is TGTGCCAGCAGCGGCGGGGCCCAAAAAGGGGCCCAGTACTTC.

The V gene is TRBV9, the J gene TRBJ1-1; 7 bases agree with TRBD1. The CDR3 consists of 14 residues. Unmatched junction bases numbered 6, after V lost 4 bases and J lost 3 bases. Germline-derived CDR1 and CDR2 are SGDLS and YYNGEE. For the CDR3, the DNA is TGTGCCAGCAGCCCTTGGGACAGTCACACTGAAGCTTTCTTT. Residues: CASSPWDSHTEAFF. Full variable domain (missing parts from reference TRBV9 and TRBJ1-1): DSGVTQTPKHLITATGQRVTLRCSPRSGDLSVYWYQQSLDQGLQFLIQYYNGEERAKGNILERFSAQQFPDLHSELNLSSLELGDSALYFCASSPWDSHTEAFFGQGTRLTVV.

This clonotype has a count of ten or more. The chain combines TRBV5-1 with TRBJ1-5; D not certain. V shed 5 bases and J shed 0 bases, with 12 bases lying between them. Germline V lookup: CDR1 SGHRS, CDR2 YFSETQ. The CDR3 sequence is 15 residues long. The CDR3 nucleotides read TGCGCCAGCAGGGCGACGGAGTCTAGCAATCAGCCCCAGCATTTT. It is translated as CASRATESSNQPQHF.

On this clonotype itself: The junction departs from germline at one end; a sequencing error may be responsible. The chain joins TRBV10-3 to TRBJ1-5, with D maybe TRBD1 (6 bases). The CDR3 is 17 residues long. Germline loops: CDR1 ENHRY, CDR2 SYGVKD. The CDR3 loop reads CAISEEGRDNSNQPQHF. CDR3 coding DNA: TGTGCCATCAGTGAGGAGGGTAGGGACAATAGCAATCAACCCCAGCATTTT.

V gene TRBV7-9 combines with J gene TRBJ2-6, with D unresolved. Trimming pared 4 bases from V and 1 base from J, leaving 8 bases between. Germline values: CDR1 SEHNR, CDR2 FQNEAQ (reference sequence). The CDR3 extends over 15 amino acids. The CDR3: CASSSWASGANVLTF. The DNA of the CDR3 is TGTGCCAGCAGCTCCTGGGCGTCTGGGGCCAACGTCCTGACTTTC.

This clonotype was seen a handful of times. The CDR3 loop reads CASSPWGSSYEQYF. CDR3 sequence (DNA): TGCGCCAGCAGCCCCTGGGGCAGCTCCTACGAGCAGTACTTC. The rearrangement links TRBV5-1 to TRBJ2-7, with a possible D match to TRBD1 (5 bases). Deletions cut 4 bases from V and 0 bases from J, with 11 bases between. This CDR3 region has 14 residues. Germline-derived CDR1 and CDR2 are SGHRS and YFSETQ.